The rows below give T cell receptor beta chains drawn from one sample of a study of CD8 T cells in ankylosing spondylitis. TCRdb ran MiXCR on the 5' RACE reads and lists one entry per CDR3 protein. The sample includes about 840,000 distinct CDR3 sequences, approximately 12% seen only once; the top ten take around 0.51%. The material sequenced was blood, either unsorted or a sorted T cell fraction (not recorded which). All receptors derive from a male donor with ankylosing spondylitis. CDR3s include the opening cysteine and the closing phenylalanine or tryptophan. Each record gives: D gene, V gene, clone size, J gene, CDR3 DNA, CDR3 protein. A D gene is named only where the DNA matches it firmly. The size field is filled for only some rows; it gives once, few, many or a size class.

.	TRBV11-2	.	TRBJ2-2	TGTGCCAGCAGCCACTATGACTACCCCGGGGAGCTGTTTTTT	CASSHYDYPGELFF
TRBD2	TRBV20-1	few	TRBJ2-7	TGCAGTGCTATGACGGGGGGGAGCTCCTACGAGCAGTACTTC	CSAMTGGSSYEQYF
TRBD1	TRBV5-4	.	TRBJ1-1	TGTGCCAGCAGCACTATAAACAGGGGGAGCACTGAAGCTTTCTTT	CASSTINRGSTEAFF
.	TRBV20-1	many	TRBJ2-4	TGCAGTGCCACCCCCAAGGGGATTCAGTACTTC	CSATPKGIQYF
TRBD1	TRBV6-1	many	TRBJ2-7	TGCGCCAGCAGCCGGACAGGGGACTCCTACGAGCAGTACTTC	CASSRTGDSYEQYF
TRBD1	TRBV5-6	.	TRBJ2-3	TGTGCCAGCAGCCAGACGACAGGGTTATCAGATACGCAGTATTTT	CASSQTTGLSDTQYF
.	TRBV10-3	.	TRBJ1-5	TGTGCCATCAGGGACATTCCCAATCAGCCCCAGCATTTT	CAIRDIPNQPQHF
TRBD2	TRBV7-2	few	TRBJ2-7	TGTGCCAGCAGCTTAGAGGGGGTAGCGGGAGGTCTGTACTTC	CASSLEGVAGGLYF
.	TRBV7-6	many	TRBJ1-1	TGTGCCAGCAGCTTAAGCGGTACCACTGAAGCTTTCTTT	CASSLSGTTEAFF
TRBD1	TRBV29-1	.	TRBJ2-3	TGCAGCGTTGACCCCGGGACAGGGGGCATGCAGTATTTT	CSVDPGTGGMQYF
.	TRBV7-2	few	TRBJ2-7	TGTGCCAGCAGCTCCCCGCCGGGTAGCTCCTACGAGCAGTACTTC	CASSSPPGSSYEQYF
TRBD1	TRBV4-2	few	TRBJ2-5	TGTGCCAGCAGCCAAAGGGACAGGGAGACCCAGTACTTC	CASSQRDRETQYF
.	TRBV20-1	.	TRBJ2-1	TGCAGTGCTACTCCCGGGACTCTACCCTACAATGAGCAGTTCTTC	CSATPGTLPYNEQFF
.	TRBV6-5	few	TRBJ1-3	TGTGCCAGCAGTTACTCCCAGTTCTCTGGAAACACCATATATTTT	CASSYSQFSGNTIYF
TRBD1	TRBV7-2	few	TRBJ2-3	TGTGCCAGCAGATTAACAGGGGGCGCAGATACGCAGTATTTT	CASRLTGGADTQYF
TRBD2	TRBV20-1	.	TRBJ2-2	TGCAGTGCTAGCGGGACTAGCGGGATGAACACCGGGGAGCTGTTTTTT	CSASGTSGMNTGELFF
TRBD1	TRBV10-3	few	TRBJ1-3	TGTGCCATCAGTGAGATTGTGGGACAGGGGGCTTCTGGAAACACCATATATTTT	CAISEIVGQGASGNTIYF
TRBD2	TRBV9	.	TRBJ2-3	TGTGCCAGCAGCGTAGACCCCCAAGCGGGGGTGACAGATACGCAGTATTTT	CASSVDPQAGVTDTQYF
TRBD2	TRBV20-1	few	TRBJ2-7	TGCAGTGCTCTCGGTCCTAGCGGGGTCAACGAGCAGTACTTC	CSALGPSGVNEQYF
.	TRBV5-6	.	TRBJ1-2	TGTGCCAGCAGCTGGAACGGGGACTATGGCTACACCTTC	CASSWNGDYGYTF
.	TRBV9	few	TRBJ2-7	TGTGCCAGCAGCGTAGGACAGCACTACGAGCAGTACTTC	CASSVGQHYEQYF